The rows below give T cell receptor beta chains drawn from one sample of a study of sequential checkpoint blockade in melanoma. Libraries were prepared by immunoSEQ multiplex PCR; TCRdb keeps only in-frame clonotypes and omits some of them. The sample has around 9,100 clones, around 71% seen once. The sequencing here drew on CD8+ T cells sorted from blood (inferred from file names), taken from a patient given nivolumab and ipilimumab in sequence. These TCRs come from a human donor with melanoma. The conserved cysteine and the conserved F or W are not part of the CDR3 here. The order of the fields is V gene, CDR3 protein.

v_call: TRBV29-1; cdr3_aa: SVEDLTMTVYNEQF
v_call: TRBV4-2; cdr3_aa: ASSQLAGSGADTQY
v_call: TRBV27; cdr3_aa: ASSARGSNQPQH
v_call: TRBV7-9; cdr3_aa: ASSLVSMSDYGYT
v_call: TRBV7-9; cdr3_aa: ASSSGTSRFDEQF
v_call: TRBV6-5; cdr3_aa: ASSYSLAGSAEQF
v_call: TRBV29-1; cdr3_aa: SVRGRNTEAF
v_call: TRBV7-6; cdr3_aa: ASSQFAGGSLGGELF
v_call: TRBV5-8; cdr3_aa: ASSWTGTSTGELF
v_call: TRBV7-2; cdr3_aa: ASSSSGTGLYGYT
v_call: TRBV14; cdr3_aa: ASSQGIGGRYEQY
v_call: TRBV7-9; cdr3_aa: ASSPDSRNVLT
v_call: TRBV6-1; cdr3_aa: ASSEQDTSYNEQF
v_call: TRBV16; cdr3_aa: ASSQGTEGSNSPLH
v_call: TRBV5-1; cdr3_aa: ASSLGTGYTEAF
v_call: TRBV6-5; cdr3_aa: ASGARGASYEQY
v_call: TRBV7-8; cdr3_aa: ASSTRGGSNTGELF